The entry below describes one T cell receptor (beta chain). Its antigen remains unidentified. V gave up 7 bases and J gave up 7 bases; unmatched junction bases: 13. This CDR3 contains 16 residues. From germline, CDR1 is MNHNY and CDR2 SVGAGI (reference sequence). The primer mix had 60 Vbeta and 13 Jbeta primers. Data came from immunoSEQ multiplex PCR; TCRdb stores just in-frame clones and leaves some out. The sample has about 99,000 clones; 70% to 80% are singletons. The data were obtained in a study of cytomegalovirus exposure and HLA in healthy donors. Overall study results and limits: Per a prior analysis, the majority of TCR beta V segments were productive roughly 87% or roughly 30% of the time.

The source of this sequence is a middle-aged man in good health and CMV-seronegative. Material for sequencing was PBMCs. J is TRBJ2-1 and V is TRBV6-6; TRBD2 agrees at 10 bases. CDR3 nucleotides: TGTGCCAGCATCCAACAGCGGGGGGGCCCTAGTAATGAGCAGTTCTTC. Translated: CASIQQRGGPSNEQFF.